A selection of T cell receptor beta chains follows, all from one sample in a study of cytomegalovirus exposure and HLA in healthy donors. The repertoire was sequenced with immunoSEQ multiplex PCR; TCRdb's copy has only in-frame clones and lacks some. The table has 95,000 to 100,000 clones, roughly four fifths seen once; the top ten hold 15% to 20%. The source material was PBMCs. Receptor source: a woman aged 60 to 75 in good health and CMV-seropositive. CDR3s include the opening cysteine and the closing phenylalanine or tryptophan. A D gene is named only where the DNA matches it firmly. For some rows the clone size is stated as once, few or many, or as a class when expanded; others skip it.

v_gene	abundance	d_gene	j_gene	CDR3aa	CDR3nt
TRBV30	NA	TRBD1	TRBJ2-3	CAWSRGGVTDTQYF	TGTGCCTGGAGCCGAGGGGGCGTCACAGATACGCAGTATTTT
TRBV7-3	few	TRBD1	TRBJ2-2	CASSTTGGNTGELFF	TGTGCCAGCAGCACAACAGGGGGGAACACCGGGGAGCTGTTTTTT
TRBV29-1	NA	NA	TRBJ2-7	CSAADRYYEQYF	TGCAGCGCTGCAGACAGGTACTACGAGCAGTACTTC
TRBV5-3	NA	NA	TRBJ2-5	CARSYGVPIAETQYF	TGTGCCAGAAGCTATGGAGTACCGATCGCGGAGACCCAGTACTTC
TRBV6-6	few	TRBD2	TRBJ2-3	CASSSVAGAADTQYF	TGTGCCAGCAGTTCAGTAGCGGGAGCGGCAGATACGCAGTATTTT
TRBV19	NA	TRBD1	TRBJ2-7	CASSVTGTGGWGSYEQYF	TGTGCCAGTAGTGTAACCGGGACAGGGGGCTGGGGGTCCTACGAGCAGTACTTC
TRBV27	few	TRBD1	TRBJ1-1	CASSFLDRAMNTEAFF	TGTGCCAGCAGTTTCCTGGACAGGGCTATGAACACTGAAGCTTTCTTT
TRBV7-2	few	TRBD1	TRBJ1-2	CASSLEETGGDGYTF	TGTGCCAGCAGCTTAGAAGAGACAGGGGGCGATGGCTACACCTTC
TRBV6-1	few	NA	TRBJ1-5	CASSGGRAPNQPQHF	TGTGCCAGCAGCGGGGGGAGGGCTCCCAATCAGCCCCAGCATTTT
TRBV11-3	NA	NA	TRBJ2-2	CASSPTSGELFF	TGTGCCAGCAGCCCCACTTCCGGGGAGCTGTTTTTT
TRBV30	NA	NA	TRBJ2-5	CAWNWLGTQETQYF	TGTGCCTGGAACTGGCTAGGAACTCAAGAGACCCAGTACTTC
TRBV5-1	NA	NA	TRBJ1-2	CASSDVRDPADYGYTF	TGCGCCAGCAGCGACGTCCGGGATCCGGCGGACTATGGCTACACCTTC
TRBV11-2	NA	NA	TRBJ1-1	CASSADLNTEAFF	TGTGCCAGCAGCGCGGATTTGAACACTGAAGCTTTCTTT
TRBV25-1	NA	TRBD2	TRBJ2-1	CASSDLSSSGRSDEQFF	TGTGCCAGCAGTGATCTATCCTCTAGCGGGAGGTCCGATGAGCAGTTCTTC
TRBV18	NA	TRBD2	TRBJ2-1	CASSPGWAGGPYEQFF	TGTGCCAGCTCACCAGGGTGGGCGGGAGGTCCCTATGAGCAGTTCTTC
TRBV20-1	once	NA	TRBJ2-3	CSAIDADTQYF	TGCAGTGCTATAGACGCAGATACGCAGTATTTT
TRBV6-6	few	TRBD1	TRBJ1-5	CASREQGYQPQHF	TGTGCCAGCAGAGAACAGGGGTATCAGCCCCAGCATTTT
TRBV25-1	NA	NA	TRBJ1-2	CASSRGVFFYGYTF	TGTGCCAGCAGCCGGGGGGTATTCTTTTATGGCTACACCTTC
TRBV27	once	TRBD1	TRBJ2-3	CASSSLTGRADTQYF	TGTGCCAGCAGTTCCCTGACAGGGCGAGCAGATACGCAGTATTTT
TRBV9	NA	NA	TRBJ2-2	CASSVDPTGTGELFF	TGTGCCAGCAGCGTCGACCCAACAGGGACCGGGGAGCTGTTTTTT
TRBV7-7	NA	TRBD2	TRBJ2-3	CASSLAGGTQYF	TGTGCTAGCAGCTTAGCGGGGGGTACGCAGTATTTT
TRBV5-6	NA	NA	TRBJ1-5	CASSFGGNQPQHF	TGTGCCAGCAGCTTCGGGGGGAATCAGCCCCAGCATTTT
TRBV9	NA	TRBD1	TRBJ2-5	CASSFKGAKETQYF	TGTGCCAGCAGCTTTAAGGGGGCCAAAGAGACCCAGTACTTC
TRBV9	NA	NA	TRBJ2-7	CASSVMTGSYEQYF	TGTGCCAGCAGCGTAATGACAGGATCCTACGAGCAGTACTTC
TRBV30	NA	NA	TRBJ2-7	CAWSSVNSYEQYF	TGTGCCTGGAGCTCAGTCAACTCCTACGAGCAGTACTTC
TRBV6-1	few	NA	TRBJ2-3	CASSEGYGGGTDTQYF	TGTGCCAGCAGTGAAGGTTATGGAGGGGGCACAGATACGCAGTATTTT
TRBV19	NA	TRBD1	TRBJ2-1	CASSIVTGGWEQFF	TGTGCCAGTAGTATAGTGACAGGGGGCTGGGAGCAGTTCTTC
TRBV5-4	NA	NA	TRBJ2-2	CASSYDSPNTGELFF	TGTGCCAGCAGCTACGACAGTCCTAACACCGGGGAGCTGTTTTTT
TRBV6-1	NA	TRBD1	TRBJ1-4	CASSEFGQGADEKLFF	TGTGCCAGCAGTGAATTCGGACAGGGGGCGGATGAAAAACTGTTTTTT
TRBV6-5	NA	TRBD1	TRBJ1-1	CASSYGDRLMNTEAFF	TGTGCCAGCAGTTATGGGGACAGGTTGATGAACACTGAAGCTTTCTTT
TRBV29-1	NA	TRBD1	TRBJ2-1	CSGFLQGKARNEQFF	TGCAGCGGATTCTTACAGGGGAAAGCTAGGAATGAGCAGTTCTTC
TRBV28	NA	NA	TRBJ2-7	CASSSRPRGSQSAHRSYEQYF	TGTGCCAGCAGTTCACGCCCCCGGGGGTCACAATCGGCCCATCGGTCCTACGAGCAGTACTTC
TRBV19	NA	NA	TRBJ1-2	CASSMRQGRGYTF	TGTGCCAGTAGTATGCGGCAGGGTCGCGGCTACACCTTC
TRBV7-6	NA	NA	TRBJ1-2	CASSIDRFYGYTF	TGTGCCAGCAGCATTGACAGGTTCTATGGCTACACCTTC
TRBV2	NA	NA	TRBJ2-1	CASSLSNEQFF	TGTGCCAGCAGTCTTAGTAATGAGCAGTTCTTC
TRBV19	few	TRBD1	TRBJ1-5	CASSMGRDRRQPQHF	TGTGCCAGTAGTATGGGCCGGGACAGACGCCAGCCCCAGCATTTT
TRBV5-5	many	TRBD1	TRBJ2-7	CASSHYSGQGYEQYF	TGTGCCAGCAGCCACTATTCTGGACAGGGCTACGAGCAGTACTTC
TRBV30	NA	NA	TRBJ1-2	CAWGRDRPYGYTF	TGTGCCTGGGGTCGTGACAGGCCGTATGGCTACACCTTC
TRBV5-6	NA	TRBD2	TRBJ2-3	CASSWGLAGASTDTQYF	TGTGCCAGCAGCTGGGGACTAGCGGGAGCTAGCACAGATACGCAGTATTTT
TRBV12-5	NA	NA	TRBJ2-2	CASARSAGELFF	TGTGCTAGTGCCCGGAGCGCCGGGGAGCTGTTTTTT
TRBV28	NA	NA	TRBJ2-7	CASSLTGSEQYF	TGTGCCAGCAGTCTAACCGGGAGTGAGCAGTACTTC
TRBV6-5	NA	NA	TRBJ1-1	CASNSLGAAEAFF	TGTGCCAGCAATTCTCTTGGGGCAGCTGAAGCTTTCTTT
TRBV4-1	NA	NA	TRBJ2-4	CASSQLGSPLAKNIQYF	TGCGCCAGCAGCCAACTCGGGTCGCCCCTAGCCAAAAACATTCAGTACTTC
TRBV27	once	TRBD1	TRBJ2-2	CASRPGGSAGELFF	TGTGCCAGCAGACCAGGGGGAAGCGCCGGGGAGCTGTTTTTT
TRBV5-4	few	NA	TRBJ1-5	CASSQNQPQHF	TGTGCCAGCAGCCAGAATCAGCCCCAGCATTTT
TRBV4-1	NA	TRBD2	TRBJ2-7	CASSQPRTSPAEQYF	TGCGCCAGCAGCCAACCGAGGACTAGTCCTGCCGAGCAGTACTTC
TRBV7-8	NA	TRBD2	TRBJ2-5	CASSLTSVETQYF	TGTGCCAGCAGCTTAACTAGCGTAGAGACCCAGTACTTC
TRBV5-4	NA	NA	TRBJ1-1	CASSLVEGGTEAFF	TGTGCCAGCAGCTTGGTCGAAGGGGGCACTGAAGCTTTCTTT
TRBV2	once	TRBD2	TRBJ2-3	CASPRTSGSADTQYF	TGTGCCAGCCCTAGGACTAGCGGGAGTGCAGATACGCAGTATTTT
TRBV28	NA	NA	TRBJ1-5	CASSTEGGRNQPQHF	TGTGCCAGCAGCACGGAGGGGGGGAGGAATCAGCCCCAGCATTTT
TRBV5-1	once	TRBD2	TRBJ2-2	CASSLLSGRNTGELFF	TGCGCCAGCAGCTTGTTAAGCGGGAGGAACACCGGGGAGCTGTTTTTT
TRBV15	NA	TRBD1	TRBJ1-5	CATSRDDRGQGSGSNQPQHF	TGTGCCACCAGCAGAGATGATAGGGGACAGGGGTCGGGAAGCAATCAGCCCCAGCATTTT
TRBV28	NA	TRBD1	TRBJ1-2	CASRPGQGIYGYTF	TGTGCCAGCAGACCTGGACAGGGGATCTATGGCTACACCTTC
TRBV5-3	NA	TRBD2	TRBJ2-7	CARSFAGTRIYEQYF	TGTGCCAGAAGTTTTGCCGGGACTAGGATCTACGAGCAGTACTTC
TRBV7-6	NA	TRBD1	TRBJ2-7	CASSLARQGTYEQYF	TGTGCCAGCAGCTTAGCCCGACAGGGAACCTACGAGCAGTACTTC
TRBV7-9	NA	TRBD1	TRBJ1-6	CASSRTGGFSPLHF	TGTGCCAGCAGCCGGACAGGGGGCTTTTCACCCCTCCACTTT
TRBV19	NA	TRBD1	TRBJ1-5	CASSAGTGFQPQHF	TGTGCCAGTAGTGCCGGGACAGGCTTTCAGCCCCAGCATTTT
TRBV19	NA	NA	TRBJ2-7	CASSSGQPGSYEQYF	TGTGCCAGTAGTAGTGGACAGCCGGGGTCCTACGAGCAGTACTTC